This T cell receptor (beta chain) originates from a study of blood T cell repertoires in COVID-19. Turning to the study itself: Both acute and convalescent COVID-19 samples were obtained from the United States, Italy and Spain.

This CDR3 region has 14 residues. Germline CDR1 reads LNHDA; CDR2 reads SQIVND (reference sequence). V was trimmed by 4 bases and J by 7 bases, leaving 16 bases between them. Method: immunoSEQ multiplex PCR; TCRdb's copy keeps in-frame clones and lacks some. Of hundreds of thousands of clones in the sample, roughly 90% were seen once. The study assigned cohorts using participant-reported clinical history. A PCR-confirmed or clinician-diagnosed COVID-19 case had contacted exposed participants within 2 weeks of entry. This sequence joins TRBV19 and TRBJ1-2; D might be TRBD1 (5 bases). Sequencing was carried out using PBMCs or T cells enriched from blood (not recorded which). The receptor comes from a man younger than 40 who had been exposed to COVID-19. The DNA of the CDR3 is TGTGCCAGTAGTACGCCCCCCGGGGGACTTGGCTACACCTTC. It is translated as CASSTPPGGLGYTF.